Shown below are 10 T cell receptor beta chains from a single sample sequenced in a study of T cell responses to AZD1222 COVID-19 vaccine (dated by TCRdb to the early 2020s). The time point label of this sample denotes: baseline before first vaccination. The library was prepared using the immunoSEQ multiplex PCR assay. TCRdb retrieved this table from immuneACCESS and kept in-frame rearrangements only. Not all clones are present; in checked studies, unresolved V genes account for under half, and no reason is known for the remainder. Within this sample are fewer than 130,000 clones, with around 90% of them counted one time only. The leading ten clones occupy approximately 1.1% of the sample. Sequences were derived from peripheral blood, sampled on day 0 of AZD1222 vaccination. Receptors were obtained from an adult in good health.

The chain has TRBV5-8 and TRBJ2-3; 7 bases match TRBD2. The CDR3 runs to 13 residues. With V trimmed by 4 bases and J by 9 bases, 8 bases remained unmatched. Germline V gene lookup returns CDR1 SGHTS and CDR2 YDEGEE. This chain's CDR3 is CASSPLIAGTQYF. CDR3 DNA: TGTGCCAGCAGCCCGTTGATAGCGGGCACGCAGTATTTT. The whole variable domain, filled in from reference TRBV5-8 and TRBJ2-3, reads EAGVTQSPTHLIKTRGQQATLRCSPISGHTSVYWYQQALGLGLQFLLWYDEGEERNRGNFPPRFSGRQFPNYSSELNVNALELEDSALYLCASSPLIAGTQYFGPGTRLTVL.

The V and J genes are TRBV19 and TRBJ1-5; 7 bases map to TRBD1. J was trimmed by 6 bases and V by 4 bases; bases with no gene match: 3. Germline-derived CDR1 and CDR2 are LNHDA and SQIVND (reference sequence). The length of the CDR3 is 13 residues. In DNA form, the CDR3 reads TGTGCCAGTAGTAACCAGGGGGGTCAGCCCCAGCATTTT. Translating it yields CASSNQGGQPQHF. Filled out from reference TRBV19 and TRBJ1-5, the complete variable domain reads DGGITQSPKYLFRKEGQNVTLSCEQNLNHDAMYWYRQDPGQGLRLIYYSQIVNDFQKGDIAEGYSVSREKKESFPLTVTSAQKNPTAFYLCASSNQGGQPQHFGDGTRLSIL.

The chain is built from TRBV24-1 and TRBJ2-7; 10 bases align to TRBD1. This CDR3 comprises 16 residues. The ends lost 1 base at V and 5 bases at J; junction bases unmatched: 7. Germline V CDR1 and CDR2: KGHDR, SFDVKD. DNA of the CDR3: TGTGCCACCAGTGATTTCCCGGGACAGGGGAGGGACGAGCAGTACTTC. Its translation: CATSDFPGQGRDEQYF.

The chain is built from TRBV12-3 or TRBV12-4 and TRBJ1-1; no definite D call. The CDR3 consists of 13 residues. Between the trimmed V and J ends, which lost 0 bases and 4 bases, there was a span of 6 bases. The CDR3 region has the DNA TGTGCCAGCAGTTTAGCGTGGGGCACTGAAGCTTTCTTT. This sequence encodes CASSLAWGTEAFF.

V is TRBV28 and J is TRBJ1-2, with D uncertain. Germline V gene sequence: CDR1 MDHEN, CDR2 SYDVKM. The CDR3 totals 13 residues. The ends were cut back, 5 bases at V and 4 bases at J, with 11 bases in the middle. The CDR3 DNA sequence: TGTGCCAGCAGTCCCTCGACTATCTATGGCTACACCTTC. The encoded protein is CASSPSTIYGYTF.

The rearrangement joins TRBV7-8 to TRBJ1-1, with 8 bases lining up with TRBD1. Germline V gives CDR1 SGHVS, CDR2 FQNEAQ. Trimming at V came to 6 bases and at J to 8 bases, leaving 11 bases not matched to a gene. There are 14 residues in the CDR3. The CDR3 coding sequence is TGTGCCAGCAGACTTAAGACAGGGGCCGGCGAAGCTTTCTTT. It specifies CASRLKTGAGEAFF.

The J gene is TRBJ1-2, the V gene TRBV5-4; D gene uncertain. From germline, CDR1 is SGHNT and CDR2 YYREEE (reference sequence). V shed 0 bases and J shed 8 bases, with 11 bases lying between them. This CDR3 spans 13 amino acids. CDR3 loop: CASSLGAAGGYTF. The CDR3 coding sequence is TGTGCCAGCAGCTTGGGGGCAGCTGGGGGCTACACCTTC.

Here the CDR3 reads CASSFNRAIYGYTF. Here the CDR3 DNA reads TGTGCCAGCAGCTTTAACAGGGCTATCTATGGCTACACCTTC. The chain uses TRBV13 and TRBJ1-2, with TRBD1 as a possible D gene (6 bases). V gave up 3 bases and J gave up 4 bases, with 12 bases separating them. Germline V gives CDR1 PRHDT, CDR2 FYEKMQ (reference sequence). CDR3 length: 14 residues.

This chain joins TRBV18 and TRBJ1-5; TRBD1 matches at 7 bases. J lost 3 bases, V lost 3 bases, and 5 bases had no gene match. Germline V gene data show CDR1 as KGHSH and CDR2 as LQKENI. The CDR3 runs to 15 residues. The CDR3 loop is CASSPTGTVNQPQHF. CDR3 DNA sequence: TGTGCCAGCTCACCTACCGGGACAGTCAATCAGCCCCAGCATTTT.

V and J are TRBV4-2 and TRBJ2-7; possibly TRBD2 for D (6 bases). The CDR3 covers 14 residues. The V and J ends lost 2 bases and 2 bases respectively, with 10 bases between them. Germline values: CDR1 LGHNA, CDR2 YNFKEQ. In DNA, the CDR3 is TGTGCCAGCAGCCAAAGACTAGGGACCTACGAGCAGTACTTC. Translated, it gives CASSQRLGTYEQYF.